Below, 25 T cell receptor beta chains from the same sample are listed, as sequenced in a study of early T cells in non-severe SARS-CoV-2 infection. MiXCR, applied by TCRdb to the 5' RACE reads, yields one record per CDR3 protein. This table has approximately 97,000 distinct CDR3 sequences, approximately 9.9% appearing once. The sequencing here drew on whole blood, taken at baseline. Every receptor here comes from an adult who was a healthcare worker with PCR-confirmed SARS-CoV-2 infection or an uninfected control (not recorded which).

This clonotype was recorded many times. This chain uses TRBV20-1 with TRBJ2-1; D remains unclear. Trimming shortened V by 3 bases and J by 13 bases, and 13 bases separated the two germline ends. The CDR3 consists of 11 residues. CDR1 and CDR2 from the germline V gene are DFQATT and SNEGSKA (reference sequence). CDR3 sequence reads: CSASLLESQFF. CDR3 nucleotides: TGCAGTGCTAGCCTTTTGGAAAGTCAGTTCTTC.

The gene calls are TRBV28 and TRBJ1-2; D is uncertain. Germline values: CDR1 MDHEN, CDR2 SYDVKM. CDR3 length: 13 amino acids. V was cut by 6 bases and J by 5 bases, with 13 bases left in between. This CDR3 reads CASSPPRQYGYTF. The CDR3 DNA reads TGTGCCAGCAGCCCCCCCCGGCAGTATGGCTACACCTTC.

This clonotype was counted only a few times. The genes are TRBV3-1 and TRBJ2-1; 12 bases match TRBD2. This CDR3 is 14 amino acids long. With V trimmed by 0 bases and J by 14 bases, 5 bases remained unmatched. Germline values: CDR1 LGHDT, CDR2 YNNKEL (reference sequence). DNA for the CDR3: TGTGCCAGCAGCCAAGAGACTAGCGGGGGTCTAGAGTTCTTC. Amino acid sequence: CASSQETSGGLEFF.

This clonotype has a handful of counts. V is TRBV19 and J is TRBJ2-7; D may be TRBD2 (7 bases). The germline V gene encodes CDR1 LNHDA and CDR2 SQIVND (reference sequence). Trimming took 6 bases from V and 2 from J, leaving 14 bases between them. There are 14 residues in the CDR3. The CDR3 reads CASSPSGGTYEQYF. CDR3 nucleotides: TGTGCCAGTAGCCCGTCGGGGGGCACCTACGAGCAGTACTTC.

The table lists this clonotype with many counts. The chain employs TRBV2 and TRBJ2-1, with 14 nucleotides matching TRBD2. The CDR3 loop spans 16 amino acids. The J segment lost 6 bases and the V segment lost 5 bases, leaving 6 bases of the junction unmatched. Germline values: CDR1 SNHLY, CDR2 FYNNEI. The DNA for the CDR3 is TGTGCCAGCAGTCGAGGGGGACTAGCGGGGGTCAATGAGCAGTTCTTC. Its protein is CASSRGGLAGVNEQFF. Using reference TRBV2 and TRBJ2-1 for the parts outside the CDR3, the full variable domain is EPEVTQTPSHQVTQMGQEVILRCVPISNHLYFYWYRQILGQKVEFLVSFYNNEISEKSEIFDDQFSVERPDGSNFTLKIRSTKLEDSAMYFCASSRGGLAGVNEQFFGPGTRLTVL.

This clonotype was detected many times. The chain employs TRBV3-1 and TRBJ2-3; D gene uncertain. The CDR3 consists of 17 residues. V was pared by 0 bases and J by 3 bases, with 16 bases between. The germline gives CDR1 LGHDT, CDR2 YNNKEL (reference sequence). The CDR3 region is CASSQDIPRTATDTQYF. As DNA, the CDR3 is TGTGCCAGCAGCCAAGATATCCCTCGTACGGCTACAGATACGCAGTATTTT.

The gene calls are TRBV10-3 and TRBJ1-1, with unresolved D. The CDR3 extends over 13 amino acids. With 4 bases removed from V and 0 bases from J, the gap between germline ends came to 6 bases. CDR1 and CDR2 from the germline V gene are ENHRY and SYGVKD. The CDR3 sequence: CAISVAVNTEAFF. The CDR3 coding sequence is TGTGCCATCAGTGTCGCGGTGAACACTGAAGCTTTCTTT.

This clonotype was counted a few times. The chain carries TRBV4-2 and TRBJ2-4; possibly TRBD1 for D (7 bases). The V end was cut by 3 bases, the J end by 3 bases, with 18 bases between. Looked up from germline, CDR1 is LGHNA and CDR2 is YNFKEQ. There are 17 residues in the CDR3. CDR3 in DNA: TGTGCCAGCAGCCAGGAGGGGGCCGCTAGCGTCAAAAACATTCAGTACTTC. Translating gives CASSQEGAASVKNIQYF.

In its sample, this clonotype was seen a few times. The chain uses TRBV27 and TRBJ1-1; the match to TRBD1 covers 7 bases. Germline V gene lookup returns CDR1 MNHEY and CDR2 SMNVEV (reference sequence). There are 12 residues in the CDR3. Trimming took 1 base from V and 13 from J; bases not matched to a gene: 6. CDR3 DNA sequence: TGTGCCAGCAGTTTATTGGGACAGAATATTTTCTTT. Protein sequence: CASSLLGQNIFF.

CDR3 sequence: CASSPGTGDEAFF. CDR3 DNA: TGCGCCAGCAGCCCAGGGACAGGGGATGAAGCTTTCTTT. The chain links TRBV5-1 to TRBJ1-1; TRBD1 matches at 10 bases. Germline assignment: CDR1 SGHRS and CDR2 YFSETQ. V lost 4 bases and J lost 7; bases outside the gene matches: 4. There are 13 residues in the CDR3.

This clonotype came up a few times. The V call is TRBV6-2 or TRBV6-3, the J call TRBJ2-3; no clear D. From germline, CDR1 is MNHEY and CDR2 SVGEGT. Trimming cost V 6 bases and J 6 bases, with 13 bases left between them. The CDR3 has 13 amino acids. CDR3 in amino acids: CASRTGKTDTQYF. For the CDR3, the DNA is TGTGCCAGCAGGACCGGAAAGACCGATACGCAGTATTTT.

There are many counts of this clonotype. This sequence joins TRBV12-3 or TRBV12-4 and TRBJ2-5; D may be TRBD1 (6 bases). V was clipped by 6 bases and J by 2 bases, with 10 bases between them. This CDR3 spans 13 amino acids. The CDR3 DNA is TGTGCCAGCAGCCGAGGACAGCAAGAGACCCAGTACTTC. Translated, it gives CASSRGQQETQYF.

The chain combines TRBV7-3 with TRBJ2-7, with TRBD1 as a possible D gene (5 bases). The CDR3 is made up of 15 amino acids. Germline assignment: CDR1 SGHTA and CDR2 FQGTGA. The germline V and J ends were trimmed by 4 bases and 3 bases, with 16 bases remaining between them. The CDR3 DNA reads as TGTGCCAGCAGCTCCCTCCCAGGGAAGGGCTACGAGCAGTACTTC. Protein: CASSSLPGKGYEQYF.

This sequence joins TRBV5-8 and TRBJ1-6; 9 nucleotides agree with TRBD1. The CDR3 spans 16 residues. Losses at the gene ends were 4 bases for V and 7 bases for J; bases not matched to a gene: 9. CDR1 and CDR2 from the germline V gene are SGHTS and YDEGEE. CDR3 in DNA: TGTGCCAGCAGCCTGCCGGGACAGGGCGCGAATTCACCCCTCCACTTT. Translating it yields CASSLPGQGANSPLHF. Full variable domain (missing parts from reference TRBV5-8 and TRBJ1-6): EAGVTQSPTHLIKTRGQQATLRCSPISGHTSVYWYQQALGLGLQFLLWYDEGEERNRGNFPPRFSGRQFPNYSSELNVNALELEDSALYLCASSLPGQGANSPLHFGNGTRLTVT.

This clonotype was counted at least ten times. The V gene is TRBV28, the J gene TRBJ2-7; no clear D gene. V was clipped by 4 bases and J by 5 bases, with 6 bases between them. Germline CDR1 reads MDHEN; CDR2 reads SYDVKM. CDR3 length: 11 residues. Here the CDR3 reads CASSSYHEQYF. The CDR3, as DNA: TGTGCCAGCAGTTCATACCACGAGCAGTACTTC.

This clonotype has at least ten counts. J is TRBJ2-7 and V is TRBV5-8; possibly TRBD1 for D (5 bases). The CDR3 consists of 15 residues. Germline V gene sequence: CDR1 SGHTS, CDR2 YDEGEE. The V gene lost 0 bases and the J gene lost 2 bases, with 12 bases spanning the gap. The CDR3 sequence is CASSLVRGAPYEQYF. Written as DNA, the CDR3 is TGTGCCAGCAGCTTGGTAAGGGGCGCTCCCTACGAGCAGTACTTC.

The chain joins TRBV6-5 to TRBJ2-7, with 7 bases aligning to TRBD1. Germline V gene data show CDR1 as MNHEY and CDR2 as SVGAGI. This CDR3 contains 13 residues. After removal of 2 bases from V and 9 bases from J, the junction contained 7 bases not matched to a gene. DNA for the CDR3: TGTGCCAGCAGTTACGGGACAGATTTAAGGCAGTACTTC. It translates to CASSYGTDLRQYF.

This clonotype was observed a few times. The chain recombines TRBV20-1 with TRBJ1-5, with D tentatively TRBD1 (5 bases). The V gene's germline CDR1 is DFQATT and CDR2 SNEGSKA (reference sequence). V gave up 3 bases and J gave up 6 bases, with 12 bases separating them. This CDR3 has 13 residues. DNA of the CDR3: TGCAGTGCTAGGGGGGACCTCTCTCAGCCCCAGCATTTT. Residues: CSARGDLSQPQHF.

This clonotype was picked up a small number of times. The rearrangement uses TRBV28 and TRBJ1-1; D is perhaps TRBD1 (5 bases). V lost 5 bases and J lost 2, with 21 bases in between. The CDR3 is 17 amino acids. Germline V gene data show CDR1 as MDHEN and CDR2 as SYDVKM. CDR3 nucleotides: TGTGCCAGCAGTCTGCACGGGTTGGGGCCCCTTAACACTGAAGCTTTCTTT. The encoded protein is CASSLHGLGPLNTEAFF.

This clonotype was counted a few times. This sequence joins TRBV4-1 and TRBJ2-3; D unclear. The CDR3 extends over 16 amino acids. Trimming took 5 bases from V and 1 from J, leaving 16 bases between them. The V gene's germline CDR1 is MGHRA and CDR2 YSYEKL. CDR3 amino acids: CASSLSTPPGTDTQYF. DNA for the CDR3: TGCGCCAGCAGCTTGTCTACTCCACCCGGCACAGATACGCAGTATTTT.

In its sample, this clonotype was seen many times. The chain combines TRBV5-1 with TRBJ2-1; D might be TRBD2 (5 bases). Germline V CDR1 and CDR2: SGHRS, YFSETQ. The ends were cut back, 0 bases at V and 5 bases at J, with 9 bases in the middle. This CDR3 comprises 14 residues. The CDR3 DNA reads TGCGCCAGCAGCTTGGCTAGCAGAAACAATGAGCAGTTCTTC. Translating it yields CASSLASRNNEQFF.

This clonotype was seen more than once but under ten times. The CDR3 region is CASQRQDNSPLHF. The CDR3 nucleotides read TGTGCCAGCCAGCGGCAGGATAATTCACCCCTCCACTTT. V usage is TRBV2 and J usage is TRBJ1-6; D is undetermined. CDR1 SNHLY and CDR2 FYNNEI come from the germline V gene. The CDR3 consists of 13 residues. V was clipped by 8 bases and J by 5 bases, with 10 bases between them.

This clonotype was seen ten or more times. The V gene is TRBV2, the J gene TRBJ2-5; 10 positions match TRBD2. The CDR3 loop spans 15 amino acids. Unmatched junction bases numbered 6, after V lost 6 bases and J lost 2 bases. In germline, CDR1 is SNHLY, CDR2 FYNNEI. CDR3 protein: CASRGSGGNQETQYF. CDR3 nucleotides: TGTGCCAGCAGGGGTAGCGGGGGGAATCAAGAGACCCAGTACTTC.

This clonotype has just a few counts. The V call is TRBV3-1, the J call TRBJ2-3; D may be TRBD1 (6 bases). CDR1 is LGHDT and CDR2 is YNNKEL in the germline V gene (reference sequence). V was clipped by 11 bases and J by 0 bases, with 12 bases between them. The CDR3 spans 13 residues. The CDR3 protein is CASRTESTDTQYF. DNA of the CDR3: TGTGCCTCTCGGACAGAAAGCACAGATACGCAGTATTTT.

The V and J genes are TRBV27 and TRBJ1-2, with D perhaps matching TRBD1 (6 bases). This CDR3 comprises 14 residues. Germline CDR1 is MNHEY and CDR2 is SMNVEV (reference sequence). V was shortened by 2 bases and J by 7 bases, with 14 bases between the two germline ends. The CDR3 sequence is CASSLRGAWGGYTF. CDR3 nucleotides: TGTGCCAGCAGTTTAAGGGGGGCGTGGGGTGGCTACACCTTC.